The clone carrying this T cell receptor beta chain was found a few times. Library construction for TCR beta used iRepertoire HTBI primers and Arm-PCR of CDR3 regions. Via MiXCR, TCRdb re-called the multiplex PCR reads, giving one row per CDR3 protein. The sample lists about 440,000 distinct CDR3 sequences, about 15% seen once, with 16% in the top ten. As for time point: newly diagnosed GD, antithyroid drugs for less than 3 months. PBMC-extracted RNA yielded the TCR library. The data belong to a study of regulatory T cells in long-lasting Graves disease. Per germline, CDR1 SNHLY and CDR2 FYNNEI. The V and J ends lost 1 base and 5 bases respectively, with 13 bases between them. This CDR3 region has 15 residues. The sample was also reused in another study, on T cells in Graves' hyperthyroidism and ophthalmopathy.

This chain uses TRBV2 with TRBJ2-3; D is undetermined. Material: peripheral blood mononuclear cells (PBMCs), obtained at new diagnosis, from a patient treated with antithyroid drugs. This TCR derives from a woman under 40 with Graves disease. CDR3: CASSEGAGRIDTQYF. The CDR3 DNA reads TGTGCCAGCAGTGAAGGGGCAGGTCGTATAGATACGCAGTATTTT.